These 28 T cell receptor beta chains share one sample of origin, sequenced in a study of T cells in Graves' hyperthyroidism and ophthalmopathy. Amplification of TCR beta CDR3 regions was performed using RNA transcripts as template. When the TCR CDR3 underwent first-round RT-PCR, the HTBI primer set was used. MiXCR, run by TCRdb on the multiplex PCR reads, gives a single entry per CDR3 protein. The table shows 480,000 or so distinct CDR3 sequences, with approximately 49% occurring only once. The sample consisted of peripheral blood or thyroid tissue (not recorded which). Receptors were obtained from an adult woman with Graves' disease, either hyperthyroidism or ophthalmopathy (not recorded which).

A word on this clonotype: Here the CDR3 omits its conserved ending phenylalanine or tryptophan, so a read error is the likely source. The V gene is TRBV7-2, the J gene TRBJ2-5; perhaps TRBD2 as D (5 bases). Trimming removed 3 bases from V and 5 bases from J, with 7 bases in between. The V gene's germline CDR1 is SGHTA and CDR2 FQGNSA. CDR3 length: 12 residues. The CDR3 nucleotides read TGTGCCAGCAGCTTGGGAGAGGAGACCCAGTACCTC. Translating gives CASSLGEETQYL.

The chain recombines TRBV7-2 with TRBJ2-7, with D possibly matching TRBD2 (6 bases). CDR3 size: 16 residues. With 4 bases removed from V and 2 bases from J, the gap between germline ends came to 18 bases. The germline V gene has CDR1 SGHTA and CDR2 FQGNSA. CDR3 amino acids: CASSSKDTERAYEQYF. CDR3 bases: TGTGCCAGCAGCTCGAAGGACACCGAGCGGGCCTACGAGCAGTACTTC.

This clonotype was seen ten or more times. The chain joins TRBV10-3 to TRBJ2-7; D may be TRBD1 (5 bases). The germline CDR1 and CDR2 sequences are ENHRY and SYGVKD. This CDR3 has 14 residues. V was cut by 7 bases and J by 2 bases, with 15 bases left in between. CDR3 coding DNA: TGTGCCATCACTCCGACAGCCTACACCTACGAGCAGTACTTC. Translated, it gives CAITPTAYTYEQYF.

There are many counts of this clonotype. This chain connects TRBV5-8 to TRBJ2-5; D may correspond to TRBD1 or TRBD2 (5 bases each). The CDR3 spans 14 residues. Per germline, CDR1 SGHTS and CDR2 YDEGEE. Between the trimmed V and J ends, which lost 4 bases and 3 bases, there was a span of 13 bases. The CDR3 nucleotides are TGTGCCAGCAGCCCTCGGGGCGGTAAAGAGACCCAGTACTTC. This translates into CASSPRGGKETQYF.

This clonotype was observed at least ten times. The chain uses TRBV2 and TRBJ2-2; 7 bases line up with TRBD2. Germline values: CDR1 SNHLY, CDR2 FYNNEI. V was clipped by 7 bases and J by 6 bases; unmatched bases: 14. The length of the CDR3 is 16 residues. In nucleotides, the CDR3 is TGTGCCAGCAATCCCCCCGGGGAGGGTTTTCCCGGGGAGCTGTTTTTT. This encodes CASNPPGEGFPGELFF.

The V call is TRBV7-9, the J call TRBJ2-5; 11 bases agree with TRBD2. V lost 4 bases to trimming and J lost 3 bases; unmatched junction nucleotides: 7. The CDR3 totals 16 residues. Germline V gives CDR1 SEHNR, CDR2 FQNEAQ (reference sequence). The CDR3 region is CASSYPGLAVKETQYF. DNA for the CDR3: TGTGCCAGCAGCTATCCGGGACTAGCGGTCAAAGAGACCCAGTACTTC.

This clonotype has at least ten counts. The CDR3 is CASRGDVEKLFF. The CDR3 region has the DNA TGTGCCAGCAGAGGGGACGTCGAAAAACTGTTTTTT. This chain connects TRBV2 to TRBJ1-4; tentative D call: TRBD1 (5 bases). Germline loops: CDR1 SNHLY, CDR2 FYNNEI. V dropped 6 bases and J dropped 8 bases, with 10 bases sitting between them. This CDR3 spans 12 amino acids.

This clonotype was picked up many times. The chain has TRBV2 and TRBJ1-6; 7 bases are shared with TRBD1. The CDR3 extends over 15 amino acids. The V gene end was trimmed by 4 bases and the J gene end by 7 bases; junction bases not matched to a gene: 7. Germline V gene lookup returns CDR1 SNHLY and CDR2 FYNNEI. The CDR3 is CASSVRQGDNSPLHF. Here the CDR3 DNA reads TGTGCCAGCAGTGTACGACAGGGTGACAATTCACCCCTCCACTTT.

This chain joins TRBV20-1 and TRBJ2-5; D remains unclear. Trimming took 6 bases from V and 4 from J, leaving 12 bases between them. Germline CDR1 is DFQATT and CDR2 is SNEGSKA (reference sequence). The CDR3 is 12 amino acids. CDR3 loop: CSASSARETQYF. In DNA form, the CDR3 reads TGCAGTGCCAGTAGTGCGAGAGAGACCCAGTACTTC.

This clonotype was recorded many times. V is TRBV5-1 and J is TRBJ2-5; 7 bases agree with TRBD2. The V gene end was trimmed by 0 bases and the J gene end by 2 bases; junction bases not matched to a gene: 4. CDR3 length: 15 residues. Germline CDR1 SGHRS, CDR2 YFSETQ. CDR3 protein: CASSLGASGQETQYF. As DNA, the CDR3 is TGCGCCAGCAGCTTGGGCGCTAGCGGACAAGAGACCCAGTACTTC.

The rearrangement links TRBV6-1 to TRBJ2-7; a weak D match, TRBD1 (6 bases). Between the trimmed V and J ends, which lost 6 bases and 2 bases, there was a span of 17 bases. This CDR3 is built from 15 residues. Germline CDR1 is MNHNS and CDR2 is SASEGT. Written as DNA, the CDR3 is TGTGCCAGCAGCGGACAGCCCCCTAAAACCTACGAGCAGTACTTC. Translating gives CASSGQPPKTYEQYF.

The CDR3 sequence: CASRQNQNTEAFF. CDR3 coding DNA: TGTGCCAGTAGACAGAACCAGAACACTGAAGCTTTCTTT. This chain links TRBV19 with TRBJ1-1; D remains ambiguous. The germline gives CDR1 LNHDA, CDR2 SQIVND (reference sequence). Trimming took off 6 bases at V and 1 base at J, with 9 bases between the two ends. There are 13 residues in the CDR3.

This clonotype was observed once. This could be a read error, since a much larger clone is one nucleotide away. CDR3 region: CSARVSGRGSGNTIYF. Here the CDR3 DNA reads TGCAGTGCTAGAGTGAGTGGCAGGGGCTCTGGAAACACCATATATTTT. The genes are TRBV20-1 and TRBJ1-3; possibly TRBD1 for D (6 bases). The CDR3 length is 16 residues. Trimming pared 1 base from V and 0 bases from J, leaving 13 bases between. Germline loops: CDR1 DFQATT, CDR2 SNEGSKA (reference sequence).

This CDR3 reads CASSLARVAGEQYF. CDR3 nucleotides: TGTGCCAGCAGCTTAGCGCGGGTAGCGGGCGAGCAGTACTTC. The genes are TRBV7-9 and TRBJ2-7; 7 positions agree with TRBD2. CDR3 size: 14 residues. Germline V gene sequence: CDR1 SEHNR, CDR2 FQNEAQ (reference sequence). V was pared by 0 bases and J by 6 bases, with 5 bases of the junction left unmatched.

V gene TRBV7-9 combines with J gene TRBJ1-5; D is undetermined. V lost 5 bases and J 4 bases, leaving 15 bases between the germline ends. There are 15 residues in the CDR3. Germline V CDR1 and CDR2: SEHNR, FQNEAQ (reference sequence). The CDR3 protein is CASSAYGTRNQPQHF. As DNA, the CDR3 is TGTGCCAGCAGCGCCTATGGCACCAGGAATCAGCCCCAGCATTTT.

This clonotype was observed many times. The chain combines TRBV11-2 with TRBJ1-1; 10 nucleotides match TRBD1. The CDR3 is made up of 15 amino acids. Germline CDR1 reads SGHAT; CDR2 reads FQNNGV. The V and J ends lost 1 base and 4 bases, in that order; junction bases with no gene match: 3. Here the CDR3 DNA reads TGTGCCAGCAGCTTAGCCGGACAGGGGGGCACTGAAGCTTTCTTT. As protein: CASSLAGQGGTEAFF. Variable domain in full (rest from reference TRBV11-2 and TRBJ1-1): EAGVAQSPRYKIIEKRQSVAFWCNPISGHATLYWYQQILGQGPKLLIQFQNNGVVDDSQLPKDRFSAERLKGVDSTLKIQPAKLEDSAVYLCASSLAGQGGTEAFFGQGTRLTVV.

This clonotype was seen a few times. The rearrangement joins TRBV7-9 to TRBJ2-7; 10 bases agree with TRBD1. This CDR3 has 15 residues. Unmatched junction bases numbered 8, after V lost 6 bases and J lost 3 bases. The germline V gene encodes CDR1 SEHNR and CDR2 FQNEAQ (reference sequence). The CDR3 coding sequence is TGTGCCAGCAGTTGGTCGGGGACAGGGGTCTACGAGCAGTACTTC. Amino acid sequence: CASSWSGTGVYEQYF.

This clonotype was detected a few times. The chain is built from TRBV5-5 and TRBJ1-2, with D possibly matching TRBD1 (5 bases). In germline, CDR1 is SGHKS, CDR2 YYEKEE (reference sequence). The CDR3 extends over 13 amino acids. Trimming left V 6 bases short and J 5 bases short, with 14 bases between. The CDR3 region is CASTQGSAYGYTF. The CDR3 DNA follows: TGTGCCAGCACCCAGGGCAGTGCGTATGGCTACACCTTC.

This clonotype was recorded many times. The V call is TRBV6-2 or TRBV6-3, the J call TRBJ1-6; a possible D gene is TRBD1 (6 bases). The CDR3 covers 13 residues. Germline V gene sequence: CDR1 MNHEY, CDR2 SVGEGT. The ends were cut back, 6 bases at V and 10 bases at J, with 13 bases in the middle. The CDR3 loop reads CASRTTGNSPLHF. The CDR3 nucleotides read TGTGCCAGCAGAACCACAGGGAACTCACCCCTCCACTTT.

Ten or more counts support this clonotype. The chain uses TRBV7-3 and TRBJ2-3; 9 bases are shared with TRBD2. The CDR3 consists of 14 residues. The ends lost 6 bases at V and 4 bases at J; junction bases unmatched: 5. The germline V gene encodes CDR1 SGHTA and CDR2 FQGTGA. The CDR3 bases are TGTGCCAGCAGTATTAGCGGGAGCGCAGATACGCAGTATTTT. Its translation: CASSISGSADTQYF.

The sample holds many counts of this clonotype. The chain links TRBV19 to TRBJ1-5; no definite D call. The ends were cut back, 3 bases at V and 3 bases at J, with 12 bases in the middle. This CDR3 has 15 amino acids. Germline assignment: CDR1 LNHDA and CDR2 SQIVND (reference sequence). CDR3 nucleotides: TGTGCCAGTAGTATTTCGAGCAGAAACAATCAGCCCCAGCATTTT. This translates into CASSISSRNNQPQHF. Drawing the rest from reference TRBV19 and TRBJ1-5, the complete variable domain is DGGITQSPKYLFRKEGQNVTLSCEQNLNHDAMYWYRQDPGQGLRLIYYSQIVNDFQKGDIAEGYSVSREKKESFPLTVTSAQKNPTAFYLCASSISSRNNQPQHFGDGTRLSIL.

This clonotype was counted a few times. This rearrangement joins TRBV18 to TRBJ2-5; possible D gene TRBD1, 5 bases. Germline values: CDR1 KGHSH, CDR2 LQKENI. Trimming took off 2 bases at V and 4 bases at J, with 11 bases between the two ends. The CDR3 spans 14 residues. The CDR3 spells CASSPRQSSETQYF. The CDR3 coding sequence is TGTGCCAGCTCACCAAGACAGAGTTCAGAGACCCAGTACTTC.

The table lists this clonotype with a few counts. The chain is built from TRBV4-1 and TRBJ1-2; the D gene is possibly TRBD1 (5 bases). Germline V CDR1 and CDR2: MGHRA, YSYEKL. The CDR3 runs to 14 residues. The V gene lost 2 bases and the J gene lost 4 bases, with 11 bases spanning the gap. CDR3 nucleotide sequence: TGCGCCAGCAGCCAACAGGGAAGGGGCTATGGCTACACCTTC. It is translated as CASSQQGRGYGYTF.

This clonotype was counted between two and nine times. The chain employs TRBV5-1 and TRBJ1-3; D ambiguous. The V and J ends lost 0 bases and 2 bases respectively, with 9 bases between them. The CDR3 has 15 amino acids. The germline V gene encodes CDR1 SGHRS and CDR2 YFSETQ. The CDR3 protein is CASSLDTATGNTIYF. For the CDR3, the DNA is TGCGCCAGCAGCTTGGATACAGCCACTGGAAACACCATATATTTT.

The CDR3 reads CSVSAESNQPQHF. CDR3 nucleotides: TGCAGTGTCAGCGCAGAATCTAATCAGCCCCAGCATTTT. The chain carries TRBV20-1 and TRBJ1-5; no clear D gene. This CDR3 has 13 residues. V was pared by 7 bases and J by 4 bases, with 14 bases between. CDR1 and CDR2 from the germline V gene are DFQATT and SNEGSKA (reference sequence).

The genes are TRBV7-2 and TRBJ2-7; no definite D call. Trimming stripped 0 bases from V and 3 bases from J, with 6 bases between. Germline V gene lookup returns CDR1 SGHTA and CDR2 FQGNSA. This CDR3 comprises 13 residues. CDR3 nucleotide sequence: TGTGCCAGCAGCTTAGCGGCCTTCTACGAGCAGTACTTC. Amino acids: CASSLAAFYEQYF.

This clonotype was counted a few times. The chain joins TRBV2 to TRBJ1-2; 10 nucleotides line up with TRBD1. The CDR3 is 14 amino acids. The trim removed 2 bases at V and 6 bases at J, leaving 3 bases unmatched. Germline values: CDR1 SNHLY, CDR2 FYNNEI. This CDR3 is CASSEIGQGDGYTF. In DNA form, the CDR3 reads TGTGCCAGCAGTGAAATAGGACAGGGGGATGGCTACACCTTC.

Points on this clonotype: A much larger clone differs by one base, so this may be a read error. This chain joins TRBV9 and TRBJ1-1, with D possibly TRBD1 on 5 matching bases. CDR3 length: 12 residues. Trimming stripped 4 bases from V and 13 bases from J, with 17 bases between. Germline V gives CDR1 SGDLS, CDR2 YYNGEE. CDR3 region: CASSPGEGDVFF. CDR3 in DNA: TGTGCCAGCAGCCCGGGGGAAGGTGATGTTTTCTTT.